The entry below describes one T cell receptor (beta chain). This clonotype was seen at least ten times. Its antigen is unknown. There are no base qualities to consult, and no much larger clone falls within one base. The TCR beta CDR3 regions were amplified from the RNA transcripts. For the first round of RT-PCR on the TCR CDR3, the HTBI primer set was used together with the Qiagen OneStep RT-PCR kit. A second multiplex PCR round built the libraries, followed by size selection and purification. The libraries were sequenced on an Illumina HiSeq2000 using paired-end 100 bp reads. As for the authors' bioinformatics: SOAPnuke was used to process the raw data, with reads discarded if the reads contained adapters or uncalled bases, had a mean Phred below 15, or lacked an exact constant-primer or identifier match. High-quality paired reads were merged with COPE v1.2.5, and unique nucleotide sequences were defined as clonotypes. Clonotypes were aligned to IMGT TRBV, TRBD and TRBJ reference segments using MiTCR v1.1. Analysis was restricted to V-J combinations with a frequency above 0.0001, which covered 99.2% of repertoires. A TCS score was defined as the ratio of F50 (clonal expansion) to E x V (chaos), with BLOSUM62-based TCRdist applied between CDR3 peptides within each V-J. Welch's t-statistics and random forest reduced around 520 V-J features to 10 to 15, which were used in a naive Bayes classifier (R e1071). TCRdb trimmed public reads at Q25 via fastp, called clones via MiXCR and kept in-frame beta chains. Identical CDR3 proteins give one entry, which carries the most common genes and DNA. In this record, the V and J calls reflect TCRdb's handling and not the investigators' own analysis. This sample has a few hundred thousand distinct CDR3 sequences in its table, and about 20% of those were observed once. Jointly, the top ten make up around 27% of the sample.

The data were obtained in a study of T cells in Graves' hyperthyroidism and ophthalmopathy (dated by TCRdb to about 2019). In terms of the full investigation: Peripheral blood samples were taken at the time of initial diagnosis, prior to any treatment. TCR Vbeta CDR3 sequencing of 130 to 150 peripheral blood samples (about 45 ophthalmopathy, about 74 hyperthyroidism and approximately 17 progressor patients) is reported in the paper. Once sampling was done, hyperthyroidism patients were given methimazole at a starting dose of 30 mg daily, whereas ophthalmopathy patients were given high-dose intravenous methylprednisolone. To identify TCR V-J signatures that set the groups apart, the researchers used a discovery cohort of 95 to 100 patients, made up of fewer than 50 with Graves' ophthalmopathy and around 58 with stable Graves' hyperthyroidism. An independent validation cohort of under 20 hyperthyroidism patients and approximately 16 patients who later progressed to ophthalmopathy tested prospective prediction of ophthalmopathy. The 80 to 100 discovery patients were randomly divided into training and test sets at a 7:3 ratio. Thyroid tissue and blood T-cell repertoires from several Graves' hyperthyroidism patients were also compared in the study. General conclusions and limits of the study: In validation, the model predicted progression to ophthalmopathy a median of roughly 6.1 months before onset, with over 60% sensitivity and almost 75% specificity. No statistical method was used to fix the sample size in advance, and group allocation was not hidden from the investigators. Blood samples also contained most of the expanded thyroid clonotypes (frequency above 0.001), which suggests that blood repertoires may reflect thyroid immune responses. Ophthalmopathy was separated from stable hyperthyroidism by a 13 V-J signature model, with around 90% sensitivity and approximately 81% specificity obtained in cross-validation and 80%/75% obtained in testing.

V has 8 bases trimmed and J has 4 bases trimmed; junction bases matching no gene number 10. The CDR3 holds 15 amino acids from the cysteine to the phenylalanine. Just CDR3 DNA is preserved here, 45 bases in frame from base 1. CDR1 and CDR2 are drawn from the germline V gene: MNHEY, SVGAGI. A patient counted as having stable Graves' hyperthyroidism if no progression to ophthalmopathy occurred over 18 months of follow-up. Hyperthyroidism patients were aged 18 to 65 years and newly diagnosed, with disease duration of less than 2 months. Exclusion was applied to patients with uncontrolled infections, other autoimmune diseases, pregnancy or lactation. Diagnoses relied on clinical symptoms, serum thyroxine and TRAb, thyroid ultrasound and orbital computed tomography. PBMCs were separated from 7.5 to 10 ml of fresh peripheral blood using Ficoll-Paque density gradient centrifugation. Trizol reagent was used to extract total RNA, and RNA quality was then checked on an Agilent 2100 Bioanalyzer.

This clonotype was sampled from a man between 18 and 29 years old with Graves' hyperthyroidism. This receptor chain uses TRBV6-5 and TRBJ1-2; the junction holds 10 bases that match TRBD1. Sequenced sample: blood. The CDR3 is CASQGVDRGLYGYTF. The nucleotide sequence reads as follows: TGTGCCAGCCAAGGGGTAGACAGGGGGCTCTATGGCTACACCTTC.